Shown below are 8 T cell receptor beta chains from a single sample sequenced in a study of cytomegalovirus exposure and HLA in healthy donors. Primers for the PCR totalled 60 Vbeta and 13 Jbeta. The method was immunoSEQ multiplex PCR; TCRdb's version includes in-frame clones alone and lacks a portion of them. The sample includes more than 150,000 clones, about 75% of them seen just once. The sample was PBMCs. These receptor sequences come from a man between 45 and 60 years old in good health and CMV-seropositive.

This clone was picked up a small number of times. CDR3 DNA sequence: TGTGCCAGCAGCTTTGGGACAGGGTATGATCAGCCCCAGCATTTT. Amino acid sequence: CASSFGTGYDQPQHF. This chain joins TRBV7-8 and TRBJ1-5; 9 bases map to TRBD1. Per germline, CDR1 SGHVS and CDR2 FQNEAQ. The J segment lost 5 bases and the V segment lost 3 bases, leaving 5 bases of the junction unmatched. This CDR3 comprises 15 residues.

This rearrangement joins TRBV7-3 to TRBJ1-1, with D perhaps TRBD1 (6 bases). The germline V and J ends were trimmed by 5 bases and 2 bases, with 18 bases remaining between them. This CDR3 has 16 amino acids. Per germline, CDR1 SGHTA and CDR2 FQGTGA. The CDR3 loop reads CASSPFVGQLNTEAFF. The CDR3 DNA reads as TGTGCCAGCAGCCCCTTCGTGGGACAACTAAACACTGAAGCTTTCTTT.

The rearrangement joins TRBV7-9 to TRBJ2-7; D uncertain. The CDR3 has 11 amino acids. Trimming pared 8 bases from V and 4 bases from J, leaving 9 bases between. CDR1 and CDR2 from the germline V gene are SEHNR and FQNEAQ (reference sequence). The CDR3 sequence: CASSLRYEQYF. The CDR3, as DNA: TGTGCCAGCTCACTCCGTTACGAGCAGTACTTC.

For the CDR3, the DNA is TGTGCCAGCAGTTTGCTTCTTTATGGACAGTTCCAACTATACGAGCAGTACGTC. Residues: CASSLLLYGQFQLYEQYV. The rearrangement links TRBV27 to TRBJ2-7, with a weak D call TRBD1 (6 bases). V was cut by 3 bases and J by 4 bases, with 25 bases left in between. In germline, CDR1 is MNHEY, CDR2 SMNVEV (reference sequence). The CDR3 extends over 18 amino acids.

V gene TRBV2 combines with J gene TRBJ1-2; possibly TRBD1 for D (6 bases). The germline V gene has CDR1 SNHLY and CDR2 FYNNEI. V was clipped by 4 bases and J by 2 bases, with 14 bases between them. This CDR3 region has 15 residues. CDR3 nucleotides: TGTGCCAGCAGTGTAAGCGCGGGGGGCAACTATGGCTACACCTTC. It translates to CASSVSAGGNYGYTF.

The chain links TRBV7-6 to TRBJ2-5; D remains ambiguous. Deletions cut 1 base from V and 5 bases from J, with 14 bases between. CDR3 size: 15 residues. The germline V gene has CDR1 SGHVS and CDR2 FNYEAQ. The CDR3 reads CASSLEGSKRETQYF. The DNA of the CDR3 is TGTGCCAGCAGCTTAGAAGGTTCCAAGAGGGAGACCCAGTACTTC. Supplemented by reference TRBV7-6 and TRBJ2-5, the full variable domain reads GAGVSQSPRYKVTKRGQDVALRCDPISGHVSLYWYRQALGQGPEFLTYFNYEAQQDKSGLPNDRFSAERPEGSISTLTIQRTEQRDSAMYRCASSLEGSKRETQYFGPGTRLLVL.

The rearrangement uses TRBV7-9 and TRBJ2-6; 11 bases fit TRBD1. The V and J ends lost 8 bases and 2 bases, in that order; junction bases with no gene match: 2. Germline V gives CDR1 SEHNR, CDR2 FQNEAQ (reference sequence). This CDR3 is built from 15 residues. CDR3 amino acids: CASRTGGTGANVLTF. CDR3 nucleotides: TGTGCCAGCCGGACAGGGGGCACTGGGGCCAACGTCCTGACTTTC.

A single count supports this clone. The chain recombines TRBV5-1 with TRBJ2-6; tentatively, D is TRBD1 (6 bases). V was trimmed by 4 bases and J by 4 bases, leaving 15 bases between them. CDR3 length: 16 amino acids. Germline V CDR1 and CDR2: SGHRS, YFSETQ. CDR3 sequence reads: CASSPAQGSGANVLTF. The DNA of the CDR3 is TGCGCCAGCAGCCCAGCACAGGGTAGCGGGGCCAACGTCCTGACTTTC. Looking up the rest from reference TRBV5-1 and TRBJ2-6 gives the full variable domain: KAGVTQTPRYLIKTRGQQVTLSCSPISGHRSVSWYQQTPGQGLQFLFEYFSETQRNKGNFPGRFSGRQFSNSRSEMNVSTLELGDSALYLCASSPAQGSGANVLTFGAGSRLTVL.